The 26 T cell receptor beta chains below all came from one sample that was sequenced in a study of shared clonotypes between healthy human individuals. Only in-frame clones appear in the TCRdb table, and some are missing; sequencing was by immunoSEQ multiplex PCR. Of roughly 500,000 clones in the sample, almost 97% were seen once. Sequences were obtained from naive CD4+ T cells sorted from blood. Subset described: CD45RA+ positively selected. All receptors derive from a woman in her 30s in good health.

The chain combines TRBV28 with TRBJ2-4; 14 nucleotides line up with TRBD2. In germline, CDR1 is MDHEN, CDR2 SYDVKM. This CDR3 is built from 14 residues. The V gene end was trimmed by 10 bases and the J gene end by 7 bases; junction bases not matched to a gene: 6. This chain's CDR3 is CATVGLAGVNIQYF. The DNA of the CDR3 is TGTGCCACCGTGGGACTAGCGGGAGTTAACATTCAGTACTTC.

The chain has TRBV9 and TRBJ1-1; 8 bases fit TRBD1. The germline V gene has CDR1 SGDLS and CDR2 YYNGEE. The CDR3 spans 16 residues. V was clipped by 3 bases and J by 2 bases; unmatched bases: 9. The CDR3 sequence: CASSGTGTTANTEAFF. The CDR3 bases are TGTGCCAGCAGCGGGACAGGGACCACCGCAAACACTGAAGCTTTCTTT.

This clone occurred once. The chain uses TRBV5-1 and TRBJ1-1, with TRBD1 identical over 9 bases. This CDR3 comprises 13 residues. Germline CDR1 SGHRS, CDR2 YFSETQ. The trim removed 5 bases at V and 4 bases at J, leaving 3 bases unmatched. The CDR3 region has the DNA TGCGCCAGCAGGGACAGGGGATTCACTGAAGCTTTCTTT. It is translated as CASRDRGFTEAFF.

The chain has TRBV5-1 and TRBJ2-3; D is undetermined. The CDR3 length is 16 residues. In germline, CDR1 is SGHRS, CDR2 YFSETQ. The V and J ends lost 4 bases and 3 bases respectively, with 18 bases between them. This chain's CDR3 is CASSLGIGQLTDTQYF. The CDR3 coding sequence is TGCGCCAGCAGCCTGGGGATCGGGCAACTTACAGATACGCAGTATTTT.

The chain is built from TRBV6-1 and TRBJ1-2; a possible D gene is TRBD1 (6 bases). Germline lookup yields CDR1 MNHNS and CDR2 SASEGT. CDR3 size: 14 residues. The ends were cut back, 5 bases at V and 2 bases at J, with 12 bases in the middle. The chain's CDR3 is CASSSQQGNYGYTF. The DNA of the CDR3 is TGTGCCAGCAGTTCTCAACAGGGAAACTATGGCTACACCTTC.

This sequence joins TRBV18 and TRBJ2-1; TRBD2 matches at 8 bases. Germline values: CDR1 KGHSH, CDR2 LQKENI. The length of the CDR3 is 13 residues. Losses at the gene ends were 2 bases for V and 7 bases for J; bases not matched to a gene: 1. CDR3 coding DNA: TGTGCCAGCTCACCAGGACTAGCAAATGAGCAGTTCTTC. Its protein is CASSPGLANEQFF. Full variable domain (remainder filled in from reference TRBV18 and TRBJ2-1): NAGVMQNPRHLVRRRGQEARLRCSPMKGHSHVYWYRQLPEEGLKFMVYLQKENIIDESGMPKERFSAEFPKEGPSILRIQQVVRGDSAAYFCASSPGLANEQFFGPGTRLTVL.

The chain recombines TRBV11-1 with TRBJ2-5; TRBD2 is a possible D gene (7 bases). CDR1 and CDR2 from the germline V gene are SGHAT and FQDESV (reference sequence). Trimming took off 1 base at V and 5 bases at J, with 14 bases between the two ends. This CDR3 has 15 residues. CDR3: CASSLVRGGRETQYF. The CDR3 nucleotides are TGTGCCAGCAGCTTAGTTAGGGGGGGCAGGGAGACCCAGTACTTC. The full variable domain, its missing parts supplied by reference TRBV11-1 and TRBJ2-5, is EAEVAQSPRYKITEKSQAVAFWCDPISGHATLYWYRQILGQGPELLVQFQDESVVDDSQLPKDRFSAERLKGVDSTLKIQPAELGDSAMYLCASSLVRGGRETQYFGPGTRLLVL.

V usage is TRBV27 and J usage is TRBJ1-4; 9 bases are shared with TRBD1. This CDR3 is 15 amino acids long. Germline V gene lookup returns CDR1 MNHEY and CDR2 SMNVEV (reference sequence). Trimming took 3 bases from V and 10 from J; bases not matched to a gene: 9. CDR3 amino acids: CASSLRTGVVGKLFF. The DNA of the CDR3 is TGTGCCAGCAGTTTGCGGACAGGGGTTGTAGGAAAACTGTTTTTT.

The V gene is TRBV7-9, the J gene TRBJ2-7; the D gene could be TRBD1 or TRBD2 (9 bases each). The CDR3 loop spans 19 amino acids. CDR1 and CDR2 from the germline V gene are SEHNR and FQNEAQ (reference sequence). V was cut by 4 bases and J by 2 bases, with 27 bases left in between. CDR3 residues: CASSSAYRGRLAGTYEQYF. The CDR3 nucleotides read TGTGCCAGCAGCTCCGCGTACAGGGGGCGTCTAGCGGGGACCTACGAGCAGTACTTC.

The chain uses TRBV7-8 and TRBJ1-1; 7 bases map to TRBD1. J was trimmed by 10 bases and V by 1 base; bases with no gene match: 9. The germline CDR1 and CDR2 sequences are SGHVS and FQNEAQ. There are 14 residues in the CDR3. The DNA for the CDR3 is TGTGCCAGCAGCTTAGAACCGTGGCGGACAGGAGCTTTCTTT. It encodes CASSLEPWRTGAFF.

As to this clone: The sample has other DNA sequences that encode this CDR3 too. The chain has TRBV9 and TRBJ2-7; a possible D gene is TRBD1 (5 bases). The CDR3 has 14 amino acids. CDR1 and CDR2 from the germline V gene are SGDLS and YYNGEE. Trimming removed 0 bases from V and 2 bases from J, with 9 bases in between. DNA of the CDR3: TGTGCCAGCAGCGTAGCTACAGGAGCCTACGAGCAGTACTTC. Amino acid sequence: CASSVATGAYEQYF.

J is TRBJ2-7 and V is TRBV6-6; possible D gene TRBD2, 6 bases. V was pared by 5 bases and J by 2 bases, with 16 bases between. Germline V lookup: CDR1 MNHNY, CDR2 SVGAGI (reference sequence). The length of the CDR3 is 15 residues. The CDR3 reads CASSPQGLAAYEQYF. DNA of the CDR3: TGTGCCAGCAGTCCCCAAGGTTTAGCGGCCTACGAGCAGTACTTC.

J is TRBJ1-1 and V is TRBV7-2; 7 bases are shared with TRBD1. Germline V gene sequence: CDR1 SGHTA, CDR2 FQGNSA. CDR3 size: 15 residues. V was pared by 8 bases and J by 0 bases, with 9 bases of the junction left unmatched. CDR3 loop: CASRSGTVMNTEAFF. The CDR3 DNA sequence: TGTGCCAGCCGATCGGGGACAGTAATGAACACTGAAGCTTTCTTT. Complete variable domain (other parts from reference TRBV7-2 and TRBJ1-1): GAGVSQSPSNKVTEKGKDVELRCDPISGHTALYWYRQSLGQGLEFLIYFQGNSAPDKSGLPSDRFSAERTGGSVSTLTIQRTQQEDSAVYLCASRSGTVMNTEAFFGQGTRLTVV.

CDR3 nucleotides: TGTGCCAGCAGCACCGACGGGGCAGGGAGTAGTGGCTACACCTTC. Its translation: CASSTDGAGSSGYTF. The chain combines TRBV21-1 with TRBJ1-2. TRBV21-1 is marked as a pseudogene. The length of the CDR3 is 15 residues.

The chain links TRBV19 to TRBJ2-7, with D possibly matching TRBD1 (6 bases). This CDR3 is built from 15 residues. V lost 4 bases and J 7 bases, leaving 20 bases between the germline ends. CDR1 is LNHDA, CDR2 SQIVND, per germline (reference sequence). In nucleotides, the CDR3 is TGTGCCAGTAGTAGAGGGGGAATCGACTATATGGAGCAGTACTTC. Its protein product is CASSRGGIDYMEQYF.

The J gene is TRBJ1-1, the V gene TRBV6-6; D possibly corresponds to TRBD1 (5 bases). The CDR3 is 15 amino acids. Germline lookup yields CDR1 MNHNY and CDR2 SVGAGI (reference sequence). Trimming shortened V by 2 bases and J by 3 bases, and 13 bases separated the two germline ends. In nucleotides, the CDR3 is TGTGCCAGCAGTTACGAAATGGGGCCGGACACTGAAGCTTTCTTT. Amino acid sequence: CASSYEMGPDTEAFF.

V usage is TRBV19 and J usage is TRBJ1-5; 7 nucleotides align to TRBD1. The CDR3 is 14 amino acids. Germline loops: CDR1 LNHDA, CDR2 SQIVND (reference sequence). V shed 5 bases and J 5 bases; nucleotides not matched to a gene: 6. The CDR3 loop reads CASSGQGDDQPQHF. CDR3 in DNA: TGTGCCAGTAGTGGGCAGGGGGACGATCAGCCCCAGCATTTT.

This sequence joins TRBV7-9 and TRBJ2-5; maybe TRBD2 (6 bases). Trimming shortened V by 2 bases and J by 6 bases, and 22 bases separated the two germline ends. This CDR3 has 17 amino acids. Germline CDR1 SEHNR, CDR2 FQNEAQ (reference sequence). The CDR3 loop reads CASSLSSLRDSPQTQYF. The CDR3 DNA follows: TGTGCCAGCAGCTTATCATCTCTCCGGGACTCCCCGCAGACCCAGTACTTC.

The chain recombines TRBV19 with TRBJ1-1; no definite D call. CDR1 LNHDA and CDR2 SQIVND come from the germline V gene (reference sequence). Trimming removed 3 bases from V and 0 bases from J, with 11 bases in between. This CDR3 has 15 amino acids. CDR3 nucleotide sequence: TGTGCCAGTAGTATTAACGTTGGAGTGAACACTGAAGCTTTCTTT. Translation: CASSINVGVNTEAFF.

V gene TRBV6-1 combines with J gene TRBJ2-7; D not certain. The CDR3 totals 13 residues. Trimming stripped 1 base from V and 7 bases from J, with 11 bases between. CDR1 MNHNS and CDR2 SASEGT come from the germline V gene. The CDR3 coding sequence is TGTGCCAGCAGTGAAGAAAAGGCTTGGGAGCAGTACTTC. It specifies CASSEEKAWEQYF.

The rearrangement joins TRBV5-4 to TRBJ2-7; tentatively, D is TRBD2 (5 bases). With 3 bases removed from V and 1 base from J, the gap between germline ends came to 11 bases. The CDR3 consists of 14 residues. Germline CDR1 reads SGHNT; CDR2 reads YYREEE (reference sequence). The DNA for the CDR3 is TGTGCCAGCAGCTCACCGAGGGAATCCTACGAGCAGTACTTC. As protein: CASSSPRESYEQYF.

The chain is built from TRBV19 and TRBJ2-1, with 8 bases aligning to TRBD2. V was pared by 7 bases and J by 9 bases, with 11 bases of the junction left unmatched. In germline, CDR1 is LNHDA, CDR2 SQIVND (reference sequence). The length of the CDR3 is 14 residues. For the CDR3, the DNA is TGTGCCAGTACCTCACAGCGGGAGTTTGGTGAGCAGTTCTTC. Translated: CASTSQREFGEQFF.

As DNA, the CDR3 is TGTGCCAGCAGGAAGTATCAGGGATCCTACGAGCAGTACTTC. The encoded protein is CASRKYQGSYEQYF. The chain carries TRBV7-8 and TRBJ2-7; D is possibly TRBD1 (5 bases). Germline values: CDR1 SGHVS, CDR2 FQNEAQ. CDR3 size: 14 residues. V was trimmed by 6 bases and J by 1 base, leaving 13 bases between them.

The genes are TRBV5-1 and TRBJ2-3; 11 bases fit TRBD2. V shed 2 bases, J shed 4 bases, and the junction held 12 bases outside the gene matches. Germline V lookup: CDR1 SGHRS, CDR2 YFSETQ. This CDR3 comprises 18 residues. This CDR3 is CASSFLGLAGGEPDTQYF. The CDR3 DNA is TGCGCCAGCAGCTTCCTAGGACTAGCGGGCGGGGAGCCAGATACGCAGTATTTT.

The V gene is TRBV5-6, the J gene TRBJ2-7, with 12 bases identical to TRBD2. Germline assignment: CDR1 SGHDT and CDR2 YYEEEE. This CDR3 comprises 14 residues. V lost 7 bases, J lost 5 bases, and 7 bases stayed unmatched. The CDR3 loop is CASSTTSGSHEQYF. The CDR3 coding sequence is TGTGCCAGCTCTACGACTAGCGGGAGCCACGAGCAGTACTTC.

This sequence joins TRBV12-2 and TRBJ2-7; TRBD2, the table's D call, lacks a check against the DNA. TRBV12-2 constitutes a pseudogene. The CDR3 is made up of 18 amino acids. CDR3 nucleotide sequence: TGTGCAAGTCGCTCCCACACTAGCGGGATCGCCTTTTCCTACGAGCAGTACTTC. Translated: CASRSHTSGIAFSYEQYF.